This entry lists 16 T cell receptor beta chains sequenced from one sample in a study of cytomegalovirus exposure and HLA in healthy donors. PCR was performed using 60 Vbeta and 13 Jbeta primers. The protocol was immunoSEQ multiplex PCR, while the TCRdb copy is restricted to in-frame clones and leaves out a portion. The sample consists of roughly 130,000 clones, about 70% of them appearing once. The sequenced material came from PBMCs. These TCRs come from a woman aged 55-69 years in good health and CMV-seropositive.

Regarding this clone: Other DNA sequences in this sample translate to the same CDR3. This chain connects TRBV6-5 to TRBJ2-7; 9 bases match TRBD1. The ends lost 0 bases at V and 4 bases at J; junction bases unmatched: 1. The CDR3 has 14 residues. The germline CDR1 and CDR2 sequences are MNHEY and SVGAGI. The CDR3 coding sequence is TGTGCCAGCAGTTACTCGACAGGGGGATACGAGCAGTACTTC. It encodes CASSYSTGGYEQYF.

This chain uses TRBV5-6 with TRBJ1-2, with D unclear. V lost 0 bases to trimming and J lost 4 bases, with 10 bases between them. Germline loops: CDR1 SGHDT, CDR2 YYEEEE. This CDR3 comprises 14 residues. The DNA of the CDR3 is TGTGCCAGCAGCTTGGTGGCGGTCACCTATGGCTACACCTTC. This gives the protein CASSLVAVTYGYTF.

The gene calls are TRBV6-5 and TRBJ2-3, with 9 bases aligning to TRBD2. In germline, CDR1 is MNHEY, CDR2 SVGAGI. The CDR3 length is 15 residues. V was clipped by 7 bases and J by 4 bases; unmatched bases: 9. The CDR3 spells CASTYSAGGSDTQYF. DNA for the CDR3: TGTGCCAGCACCTACTCGGCGGGGGGGTCAGATACGCAGTATTTT.

The V gene is TRBV19, the J gene TRBJ1-5; D is possibly TRBD1 (6 bases). The germline V gene has CDR1 LNHDA and CDR2 SQIVND (reference sequence). Trimming removed 7 bases at V and 6 bases at J, with 10 bases between. The CDR3 is 12 residues long. The DNA of the CDR3 is TGTGCCAGTAAACAGGGAGCTCAGCCCCAGCATTTT. As protein: CASKQGAQPQHF.

This chain links TRBV11-2 with TRBJ1-1; TRBD1 aligns across 7 bases. The length of the CDR3 is 11 residues. The V gene end was trimmed by 5 bases and the J gene end by 8 bases; junction bases not matched to a gene: 2. Germline V lookup: CDR1 SGHAT, CDR2 FQNNGV. CDR3 amino acids: CASSPGGEAFF. CDR3 bases: TGTGCCAGCAGCCCAGGGGGGGAAGCTTTCTTT.

In this sample, this clone turned up a few times. The chain has TRBV6-6 and TRBJ1-2, with unresolved D. With 6 bases removed from V and 4 bases from J, the gap between germline ends came to 12 bases. The CDR3 is 13 residues long. Germline values: CDR1 MNHNY, CDR2 SVGAGI (reference sequence). CDR3 amino acids: CASSPTVLYGYTF. The CDR3 DNA reads TGTGCCAGCAGCCCCACGGTCCTCTATGGCTACACCTTC.

This chain joins TRBV19 and TRBJ2-7; tentatively, D is TRBD1 (5 bases). Germline lookup yields CDR1 LNHDA and CDR2 SQIVND (reference sequence). V lost 1 base, J lost 3 bases, and 13 bases lay in between. The CDR3 is 15 residues long. The CDR3: CASSIALTGFYEQYF. For the CDR3, the DNA is TGTGCCAGTAGTATAGCCCTCACAGGTTTCTACGAGCAGTACTTC. The full variable domain, with the rest looked up from reference TRBV19 and TRBJ2-7, is DGGITQSPKYLFRKEGQNVTLSCEQNLNHDAMYWYRQDPGQGLRLIYYSQIVNDFQKGDIAEGYSVSREKKESFPLTVTSAQKNPTAFYLCASSIALTGFYEQYFGPGTRLTVT.

The chain links TRBV4-2 to TRBJ2-7; a possible D gene is TRBD1 (5 bases). The CDR3 runs to 13 residues. Germline CDR1 LGHNA, CDR2 YNFKEQ. Trimming removed 0 bases from V and 3 bases from J, with 6 bases in between. Here the CDR3 reads CASSQDRVYEQYF. The CDR3 DNA is TGTGCCAGCAGCCAAGACAGGGTCTACGAGCAGTACTTC.

This chain joins TRBV4-1 and TRBJ1-1, with 8 bases lining up with TRBD1. This CDR3 comprises 18 residues. J gave up 2 bases and V 4 bases, and 15 bases lay outside the gene matches. The V gene's germline CDR1 is MGHRA and CDR2 YSYEKL. The CDR3 is CASSPGVQGARVNTEAFF. DNA for the CDR3: TGCGCCAGCAGCCCCGGCGTCCAGGGGGCGCGGGTAAACACTGAAGCTTTCTTT.

The rearrangement joins TRBV6-1 to TRBJ2-1; D call uncertain. The germline CDR1 and CDR2 sequences are MNHNS and SASEGT. The CDR3 is 12 residues long. The germline V and J ends were trimmed by 2 bases and 9 bases, with 8 bases remaining between them. Here the CDR3 DNA reads TGTGCCAGCAGTGAACGCGTCCCTGAGCAGTTCTTC. It yields the protein CASSERVPEQFF.

The genes are TRBV25-1 and TRBJ2-3; D perhaps matches TRBD1 (6 bases). Trimming left V 2 bases short and J 6 bases short, with 15 bases between. This CDR3 has 15 residues. Germline V lookup: CDR1 MGHDK, CDR2 SYGVNS. The CDR3 region is CASSEPGHGTDTQYF. CDR3 sequence (DNA): TGTGCCAGCAGTGAACCGGGACACGGGACGGATACGCAGTATTTT.

CDR3 loop: CASSLGGQGTLYGYTF. The CDR3 DNA reads as TGTGCCAGCAGCTTGGGGGGGCAGGGTACTCTCTATGGCTACACCTTC. The chain has TRBV5-6 and TRBJ1-2; TRBD1 is a possible D gene (6 bases). This CDR3 region has 16 residues. The V end was cut by 0 bases, the J end by 4 bases, with 16 bases between. Germline assignment: CDR1 SGHDT and CDR2 YYEEEE.

In the case of this clone: Compared with germline, one end of the junction differs, possibly owing to a read error. DNA for the CDR3: TGTTCCAGCAGCTTAGCCTCTACTGAAGCTTTCTTT. Protein sequence: CSSSLASTEAFF. J is TRBJ1-1 and V is TRBV7-9; no reliable D call. This CDR3 spans 12 amino acids. In germline, CDR1 is SEHNR, CDR2 FQNEAQ (reference sequence). The whole variable domain, remainder taken from reference TRBV7-9 and TRBJ1-1, is DTGVSQNPRHKITKRGQNVTFRCDPISEHNRLYWYRQTLGQGPEFLTYFQNEAQLEKSRLLSDRFSAERPKGSFSTLEIQRTEQGDSAMYLCSSSLASTEAFFGQGTRLTVV.

The chain has TRBV14 and TRBJ2-3, with D tentatively TRBD2 (5 bases). The CDR3 is 17 residues long. The V end was cut by 1 base, the J end by 1 base, with 15 bases between. CDR1 and CDR2 (germline): SGHDN, FVKESK. CDR3 nucleotide sequence: TGTGCCAGCAGCCAAGCTGACGGGGTGATCGGCACAGATACGCAGTATTTT. It yields the protein CASSQADGVIGTDTQYF.

The chain is built from TRBV14 and TRBJ1-2; D is unresolved. This CDR3 is built from 15 residues. CDR1 SGHDN and CDR2 FVKESK come from the germline V gene. Between the trimmed V and J ends, which lost 1 base and 1 base, there was a span of 10 bases. CDR3 in amino acids: CASSQVGALNYGYTF. The CDR3 coding sequence is TGTGCCAGCAGCCAAGTGGGAGCACTTAACTATGGCTACACCTTC.

The chain combines TRBV6-1 with TRBJ1-3; tentatively, D is TRBD1 (6 bases). Trimming left V 2 bases short and J 1 base short, with 6 bases between. The germline V gene has CDR1 MNHNS and CDR2 SASEGT. The CDR3 has 14 residues. CDR3 nucleotides: TGTGCCAGCAGTGAAACAGGGTCTGGAAACACCATATATTTT. Encoded protein: CASSETGSGNTIYF.